These 11 T cell receptor beta chains originate from one sample sequenced in a study of PD-1 blockade in mismatch repair-deficient tumors. Profiled with immunoSEQ multiplex PCR; TCRdb holds only in-frame clones, not every one. The table records 80,000 to 130,000 clones, 82% of them present only once. Sequenced here: peripheral blood, sampled about 36 weeks after starting pembrolizumab. These receptors all stem from an adult with mismatch repair-deficient cancer.

The rearrangement joins TRBV7-3 to TRBJ2-3, with 10 positions matching TRBD1. V was pared by 5 bases and J by 0 bases, with 8 bases of the junction left unmatched. CDR1 is SGHTA and CDR2 is FQGTGA in the germline V gene. The CDR3 contains 17 residues. CDR3 DNA: TGTGCCAGCAGCGGGGGACAGGGGATAACTAGCACAGATACGCAGTATTTT. This gives the protein CASSGGQGITSTDTQYF.

The J gene is TRBJ2-1, the V gene TRBV25-1, with 9 bases that match TRBD1. The CDR3 extends over 17 amino acids. Germline trimming cut 8 bases from V and 6 bases from J; bases unmatched to any gene: 17. The germline gives CDR1 MGHDK, CDR2 SYGVNS. CDR3 residues: CASPSRHRTGVVNEQFF. The CDR3 bases are TGTGCCAGCCCCTCCCGCCATAGGACAGGGGTTGTCAATGAGCAGTTCTTC. The full variable domain, its missing parts supplied by reference TRBV25-1 and TRBJ2-1, is EADIYQTPRYLVIGTGKKITLECSQTMGHDKMYWYQQDPGMELHLIHYSYGVNSTEKGDLSSESTVSRIRTEHFPLTLESARPSHTSQYLCASPSRHRTGVVNEQFFGPGTRLTVL.

V gene TRBV6-1 combines with J gene TRBJ1-5; TRBD1 might be the D (5 bases). V was clipped by 4 bases and J by 4 bases, with 14 bases between them. The germline gives CDR1 MNHNS, CDR2 SASEGT. CDR3 length: 15 residues. CDR3 protein: CASSGQGGRNQPQHF. CDR3 bases: TGTGCCAGCAGTGGGCAGGGAGGGAGGAATCAGCCCCAGCATTTT.

The chain joins TRBV5-6 to TRBJ2-7; the D is unclear. Germline CDR1 SGHDT, CDR2 YYEEEE. This CDR3 comprises 14 residues. V shed 1 base and J shed 0 bases, with 8 bases lying between them. The CDR3 loop reads CASSLRQASYEQYF. For the CDR3, the DNA is TGTGCCAGCAGCTTGCGGCAGGCCTCCTACGAGCAGTACTTC.

DNA of the CDR3: TGTGCCAGCAGCGACAGGGGGCTAGCTAATGAAAAACTGTTTTTT. It encodes CASSDRGLANEKLFF. The chain employs TRBV9 and TRBJ1-4; 9 bases are shared with TRBD1. The CDR3 contains 15 residues. Looked up from germline, CDR1 is SGDLS and CDR2 is YYNGEE. The V gene end was trimmed by 3 bases and the J gene end by 3 bases; junction bases not matched to a gene: 3.

DNA of the CDR3: TGCGCCAGCAGTGATTTTTTGGACTCTGGCTACACCTTC. This gives the protein CASSDFLDSGYTF. The V call is TRBV10-1, the J call TRBJ1-2; D not certain. Trimming removed 3 bases from V and 7 bases from J, with 12 bases in between. Germline CDR1 reads WNHNN; CDR2 reads SYGVQD (reference sequence). CDR3 length: 13 residues.

The V gene is TRBV15, the J gene TRBJ2-1, with TRBD2 matching 7 bases. The CDR3 length is 15 residues. V was clipped by 0 bases and J by 8 bases; unmatched bases: 7. Germline CDR1 reads LNHNV; CDR2 reads YYDKDF (reference sequence). The CDR3 bases are TGTGCCACCAGCAGAGAAGGCGGGAGAAGCGATGAGCAGTTCTTC. Translated: CATSREGGRSDEQFF. Using reference TRBV15 and TRBJ2-1 for the parts outside the CDR3, the full variable domain is DAMVIQNPRYQVTQFGKPVTLSCSQTLNHNVMYWYQQKSSQAPKLLFHYYDKDFNNEADTPDNFQSRRPNTSFCFLDIRSPGLGDTAMYLCATSREGGRSDEQFFGPGTRLTVL.

This chain joins TRBV29-1 and TRBJ2-3, with D maybe TRBD2 (5 bases). Trimming pared 2 bases from V and 3 bases from J, leaving 12 bases between. This CDR3 comprises 14 residues. In germline, CDR1 is SQVTM, CDR2 ANQGSEA. For the CDR3, the DNA is TGCAGCGTTGAATCCGGGGATACAACAGATACGCAGTATTTT. It encodes CSVESGDTTDTQYF.

V gene TRBV5-1 combines with J gene TRBJ1-5; TRBD1 matches 7 bases. V lost 0 bases and J lost 6; bases outside the gene matches: 3. There are 14 residues in the CDR3. From germline, CDR1 is SGHRS and CDR2 YFSETQ. The CDR3 sequence: CASSLGQGGQPQHF. CDR3 nucleotides: TGCGCCAGCAGCTTGGGACAGGGCGGTCAGCCCCAGCATTTT.

This clone was found a few times. This rearrangement joins TRBV12-5 to TRBJ2-3, with D perhaps given as TRBD1 or TRBD2 (5 bases each). This CDR3 is built from 14 residues. Trimming shortened V by 1 base and J by 5 bases, and 10 bases separated the two germline ends. The germline V gene has CDR1 LGHNT and CDR2 FRNRAP. The CDR3 coding sequence is TGTGCTAGTGGTTTGGATGGGGCGGGAGATACGCAGTATTTT. As protein: CASGLDGAGDTQYF.

This sequence joins TRBV27 and TRBJ2-7; D is possibly TRBD1 or TRBD2 (5 bases each). CDR3 size: 14 residues. Germline V gene lookup returns CDR1 MNHEY and CDR2 SMNVEV (reference sequence). Trimming took 2 bases from V and 3 from J, leaving 11 bases between them. In DNA, the CDR3 is TGTGCCAGCAGTTTAGGGGACCCCATCTACGAGCAGTACTTC. Translation: CASSLGDPIYEQYF.